This TCR beta chain was identified during a study of T-cell memory formation after mild COVID-19. The germline gives CDR1 SGHTA, CDR2 FQGNSA. The ends were cut back, 1 base at V and 8 bases at J, with 10 bases in the middle. This CDR3 contains 13 residues. TCRdb analysed the 5' RACE reads with MiXCR anew, one entry per CDR3 protein. The repertoire holds approximately 400,000 distinct CDR3 sequences, with around 24% as singletons. This clonotype has a handful of counts. The source is an adult woman who had mild COVID-19 (a few samples of this study predate the infection). Cell type and time point are not known. V usage is TRBV7-2 and J usage is TRBJ2-3, with TRBD2 as a possible D gene (6 bases). The sample comprised PBMCs or a T cell subset sorted from them (not recorded which). CDR3 coding DNA: TGTGCCAGCAGCTTAGGCGGGGTTGCTACGCAGTATTTT. Protein product: CASSLGGVATQYF.